This TCR beta chain came from a study of blood T cell repertoires in COVID-19. Study summary: Samples came from the United States, Italy and Spain, spanning acute and convalescent COVID-19.

The CDR3 spans 15 residues. Germline trimming cut 3 bases from V and 5 bases from J; bases unmatched to any gene: 8. Germline assignment: CDR1 MDHEN and CDR2 SYDVKM. Assay: immunoSEQ multiplex PCR; the TCRdb copy retains only in-frame clones and omits some. The table lists over 200,000 clones, around 84% of them singletons. Individuals drawn from 20 to 30 US areas were roughly 18 to 100 years old. Categorization into cohorts depended on clinical history that participants reported. The study counted Cohort 3 donors as recovered given two negative PCRs, clearance, or symptom resolution. The TCR comes from a man in his forties who had recovered from COVID-19. Sequenced: PBMCs or T cells enriched from blood (not recorded which). The chain has TRBV28 and TRBJ2-5, with TRBD2 matching over 8 bases. DNA of the CDR3: TGTGCCAGCAGTTTTCCCGGGAGGGCCGGGGAGACCCAGTACTTC. It encodes CASSFPGRAGETQYF.